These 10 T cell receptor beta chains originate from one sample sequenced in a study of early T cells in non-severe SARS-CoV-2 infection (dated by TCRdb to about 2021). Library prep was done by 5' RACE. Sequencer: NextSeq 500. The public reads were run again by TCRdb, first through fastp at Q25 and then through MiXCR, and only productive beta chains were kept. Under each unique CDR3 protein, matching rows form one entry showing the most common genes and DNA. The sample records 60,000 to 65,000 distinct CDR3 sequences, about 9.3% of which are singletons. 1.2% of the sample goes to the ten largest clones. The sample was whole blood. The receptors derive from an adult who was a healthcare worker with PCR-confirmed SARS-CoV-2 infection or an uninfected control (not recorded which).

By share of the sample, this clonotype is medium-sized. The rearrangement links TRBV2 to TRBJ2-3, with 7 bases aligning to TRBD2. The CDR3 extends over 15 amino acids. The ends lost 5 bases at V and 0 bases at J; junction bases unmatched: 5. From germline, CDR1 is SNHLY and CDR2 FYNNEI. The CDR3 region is CASSPGGTSTDTQYF. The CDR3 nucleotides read TGTGCCAGCAGTCCCGGGGGGACTAGCACAGATACGCAGTATTTT.

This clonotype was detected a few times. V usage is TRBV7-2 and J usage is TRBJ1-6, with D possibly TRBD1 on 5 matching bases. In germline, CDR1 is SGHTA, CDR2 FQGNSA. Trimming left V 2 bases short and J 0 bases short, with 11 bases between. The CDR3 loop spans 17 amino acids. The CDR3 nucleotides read TGTGCCAGCAGCTTATTGGGGCCGAGCTCCTATAATTCACCCCTCCACTTT. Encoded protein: CASSLLGPSSYNSPLHF. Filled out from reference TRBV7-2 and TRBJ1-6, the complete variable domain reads GAGVSQSPSNKVTEKGKDVELRCDPISGHTALYWYRQSLGQGLEFLIYFQGNSAPDKSGLPSDRFSAERTGGSVSTLTIQRTQQEDSAVYLCASSLLGPSSYNSPLHFGNGTRLTVT.

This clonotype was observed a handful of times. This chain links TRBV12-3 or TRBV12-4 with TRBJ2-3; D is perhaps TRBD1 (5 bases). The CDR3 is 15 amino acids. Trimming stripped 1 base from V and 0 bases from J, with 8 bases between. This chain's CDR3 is CASSLERGSTDTQYF. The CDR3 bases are TGTGCCAGCAGTTTAGAAAGGGGCAGCACAGATACGCAGTATTTT.

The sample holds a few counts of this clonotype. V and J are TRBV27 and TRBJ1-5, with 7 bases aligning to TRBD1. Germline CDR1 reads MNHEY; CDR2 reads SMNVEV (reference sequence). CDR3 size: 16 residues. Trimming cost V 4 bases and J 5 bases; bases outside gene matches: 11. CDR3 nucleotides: TGTGCCAGCAGTTCGAAGGGGGCGCTGAGTCATCAGCCCCAGCATTTT. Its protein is CASSSKGALSHQPQHF.

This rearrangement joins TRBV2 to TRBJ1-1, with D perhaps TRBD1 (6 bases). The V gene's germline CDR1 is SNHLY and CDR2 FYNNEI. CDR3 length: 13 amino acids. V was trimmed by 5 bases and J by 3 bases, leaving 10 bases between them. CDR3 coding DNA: TGTGCCAGCAGTAGGGAGGGGGACACTGAAGCTTTCTTT. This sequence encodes CASSREGDTEAFF.

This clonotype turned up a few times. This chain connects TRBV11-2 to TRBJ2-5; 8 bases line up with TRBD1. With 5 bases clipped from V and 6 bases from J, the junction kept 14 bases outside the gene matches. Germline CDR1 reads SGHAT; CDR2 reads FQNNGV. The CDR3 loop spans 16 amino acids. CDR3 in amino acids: CASSILSGGGRKTQYF. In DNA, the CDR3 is TGTGCCAGCAGCATCCTCTCAGGGGGCGGTAGGAAGACCCAGTACTTC.

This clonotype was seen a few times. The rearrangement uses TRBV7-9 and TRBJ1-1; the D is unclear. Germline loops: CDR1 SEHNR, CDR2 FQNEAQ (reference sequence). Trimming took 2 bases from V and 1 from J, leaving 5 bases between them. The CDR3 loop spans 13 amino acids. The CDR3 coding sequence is TGTGCCAGCAGCTTATTCCAGAACACTGAAGCTTTCTTT. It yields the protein CASSLFQNTEAFF.

The CDR3: CASSSGGHSGNTIYF. As DNA, the CDR3 is TGTGCCAGCAGCTCCGGTGGCCACTCTGGAAACACCATATATTTT. The chain joins TRBV7-9 to TRBJ1-3, with D unclear. The germline V gene encodes CDR1 SEHNR and CDR2 FQNEAQ (reference sequence). The CDR3 contains 15 residues. The V and J ends lost 4 bases and 0 bases respectively, with 10 bases between them.

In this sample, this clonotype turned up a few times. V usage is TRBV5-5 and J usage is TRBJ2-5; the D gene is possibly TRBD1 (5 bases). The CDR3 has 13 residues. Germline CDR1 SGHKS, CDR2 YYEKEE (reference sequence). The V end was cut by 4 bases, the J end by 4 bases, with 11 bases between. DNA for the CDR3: TGTGCCAGCAGCCCTTTGACAGTAGAGACCCAGTACTTC. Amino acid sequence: CASSPLTVETQYF.

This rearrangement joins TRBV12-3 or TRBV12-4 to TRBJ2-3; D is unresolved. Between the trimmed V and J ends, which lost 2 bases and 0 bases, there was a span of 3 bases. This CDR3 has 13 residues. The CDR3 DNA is TGTGCCAGCAGTTTACCGAGCACAGATACGCAGTATTTT. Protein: CASSLPSTDTQYF.